This TCR beta chain was documented in a study of long-term antiretroviral therapy in people with HIV. Study-level results: Blood sampling spanned 2004 to 2017, possibly under older ART regimens. Compared with controls, HIV repertoires showed narrower CDR3 length ranges.

The CDR3 consists of 15 residues. Germline CDR1 and CDR2: SGHTA and FQGNSA. Trimming left V 7 bases short and J 2 bases short, with 18 bases between. At the survey level, the v3.0 immunoSEQ assay was run. The repertoire was sequenced with immunoSEQ multiplex PCR; TCRdb's copy has only in-frame clones and lacks some. In the table there are about 28,000 clones, more than 85% of which are singletons. As concerns this clone: Antigen: not known.

This clonotype was sampled from a man aged 45 to 65 with HIV. J is TRBJ2-7 and V is TRBV7-2; no definite D call. The sequencing used unsorted PBMCs, collected 2 years after starting antiretroviral therapy. The CDR3: CASTTRAGRTYEQYF. For the CDR3, the DNA is TGTGCCAGCACCACCCGGGCCGGCAGAACCTACGAGCAGTACTTC.